Following are 15 T cell receptor beta chains from one sample sequenced in a study of T cell changes during pregnancy in multiple sclerosis. Repertoires were generated with immunoSEQ multiplex PCR, while TCRdb's copy carries only in-frame clones and drops some. The profile shows 80,000 to 95,000 clones, just over 90% of them singletons. Source: peripheral blood, taken in the third trimester of pregnancy. Every receptor here comes from a female donor in good health, enrolled as a control in a pregnancy study.

A single count supports this clone. V usage is TRBV19 and J usage is TRBJ2-7, with D perhaps TRBD1 (5 bases). Trimming took off 5 bases at V and 3 bases at J, with 8 bases between the two ends. CDR3 length: 12 residues. Germline CDR1 LNHDA, CDR2 SQIVND (reference sequence). CDR3 region: CASSATGYEQYF. CDR3 bases: TGTGCCAGTAGTGCCACAGGCTACGAGCAGTACTTC.

V is TRBV19 and J is TRBJ2-3; a possible D gene is TRBD2 (6 bases). V lost 3 bases to trimming and J lost 6 bases, with 10 bases between them. The CDR3 sequence is 13 residues long. Germline assignment: CDR1 LNHDA and CDR2 SQIVND (reference sequence). CDR3 residues: CASSILGGDTQYF. Here the CDR3 DNA reads TGTGCCAGTAGTATTCTCGGAGGGGATACGCAGTATTTT.

The rearrangement links TRBV9 to TRBJ2-7; D is perhaps TRBD2 (6 bases). Trimming removed 4 bases at V and 4 bases at J, with 15 bases between. Germline-derived CDR1 and CDR2 are SGDLS and YYNGEE. The CDR3 covers 14 residues. The CDR3 DNA is TGTGCCAGCAGCCCACGGGGGAGGAGTTACGAGCAGTACTTC. This gives the protein CASSPRGRSYEQYF.

V usage is TRBV19 and J usage is TRBJ1-5, with D perhaps matching TRBD1 (5 bases). The CDR3 extends over 14 amino acids. The V end was cut by 6 bases, the J end by 4 bases, with 13 bases between. Germline loops: CDR1 LNHDA, CDR2 SQIVND (reference sequence). Here the CDR3 DNA reads TGTGCCAGTAGCCCGGGCAGGGTTAATCAGCCCCAGCATTTT. Amino acid sequence: CASSPGRVNQPQHF. Supplemented by reference TRBV19 and TRBJ1-5, the full variable domain reads DGGITQSPKYLFRKEGQNVTLSCEQNLNHDAMYWYRQDPGQGLRLIYYSQIVNDFQKGDIAEGYSVSREKKESFPLTVTSAQKNPTAFYLCASSPGRVNQPQHFGDGTRLSIL.

The chain joins TRBV5-6 to TRBJ1-4, with TRBD1 matching 7 bases. After removal of 6 bases from V and 4 bases from J, the junction contained 21 bases not matched to a gene. Germline assignment: CDR1 SGHDT and CDR2 YYEEEE. CDR3 length: 19 amino acids. The CDR3 DNA is TGTGCCAGCACCCAATTTAAGGGGGCTCTTCCCTTAGGTAATGAAAAACTGTTTTTT. It yields the protein CASTQFKGALPLGNEKLFF.

The J gene is TRBJ1-4, the V gene TRBV5-6; 10 bases are a match to TRBD1. Trimming took 4 bases from V and 8 from J; bases not matched to a gene: 11. The length of the CDR3 is 16 residues. Germline CDR1 reads SGHDT; CDR2 reads YYEEEE. The CDR3 DNA reads TGTGCCAGCAGCCCCTCGGACAGGGGGGTTAAGGAAAAACTGTTTTTT. Translated: CASSPSDRGVKEKLFF.

V gene TRBV10-2 combines with J gene TRBJ2-7, with 7 bases identical to TRBD2. V was pared by 9 bases and J by 2 bases, with 13 bases of the junction left unmatched. CDR3 length equals 15 residues. CDR1 WSHSY and CDR2 SAAADI come from the germline V gene. CDR3 sequence: CASTDGLVATYEQYF. The CDR3 DNA is TGCGCCAGTACAGACGGACTAGTAGCCACCTACGAGCAGTACTTC.

This clone appeared once. The chain joins TRBV5-7 to TRBJ2-1; 7 bases map to TRBD1. TRBV5-7 is sorted into the ORF group, with uncertain function. V dropped 3 bases and J dropped 0; count of bases not matched to a gene: 9. This CDR3 has 17 amino acids. The CDR3 nucleotides are TGTGCCAGCAGCTGCCCCGGGACAGTTAGCTCCTACAATGAGCAGTTCTTC. Protein sequence: CASSCPGTVSSYNEQFF.

V is TRBV5-1 and J is TRBJ2-5, with 7 bases aligning to TRBD2. With V trimmed by 4 bases and J by 2 bases, 5 bases remained unmatched. The CDR3 has 14 residues. The germline V gene encodes CDR1 SGHRS and CDR2 YFSETQ. The CDR3 is CASSTLAKQETQYF. CDR3 in DNA: TGCGCCAGCAGCACACTAGCGAAGCAAGAGACCCAGTACTTC.

The gene calls are TRBV7-9 and TRBJ2-1; weak D call: TRBD1 (5 bases). This CDR3 has 16 residues. V lost 3 bases, J lost 1 base, and 13 bases lay in between. CDR1 SEHNR and CDR2 FQNEAQ come from the germline V gene (reference sequence). DNA of the CDR3: TGTGCCAGCAGCTTGAGGACAATCCGATCCTACAATGAGCAGTTCTTC. This encodes CASSLRTIRSYNEQFF.

This chain links TRBV4-2 with TRBJ1-2; 12 bases are shared with TRBD1. The CDR3 is 17 residues long. Germline CDR1 and CDR2: LGHNA and YNFKEQ. The trim removed 0 bases at V and 6 bases at J, leaving 8 bases unmatched. CDR3 amino acids: CASSQDREGQGADGYTF. In DNA form, the CDR3 reads TGTGCCAGCAGCCAAGACCGGGAGGGACAGGGGGCGGATGGCTACACCTTC.

The V gene is TRBV29-1, the J gene TRBJ1-5, with D maybe TRBD1 (6 bases). This CDR3 is built from 13 residues. V lost 7 bases and J 7 bases, leaving 17 bases between the germline ends. Germline CDR1 reads SQVTM; CDR2 reads ANQGSEA. Here the CDR3 reads CSAEQGKGQPQHF. In DNA form, the CDR3 reads TGCAGCGCGGAACAGGGAAAGGGGCAGCCCCAGCATTTT.

This chain links TRBV28 with TRBJ2-7, with 10 bases aligning to TRBD1. The germline CDR1 and CDR2 sequences are MDHEN and SYDVKM. The CDR3 is 15 amino acids. V gave up 2 bases and J gave up 1 base; unmatched junction bases: 2. As DNA, the CDR3 is TGTGCCAGCAGTTTACGGACAGGGGGATCCTACGAGCAGTACTTC. It translates to CASSLRTGGSYEQYF.

The chain's CDR3 is CASSQEPTEAYEQYF. Written as DNA, the CDR3 is TGCGCCAGCAGCCAAGAGCCGACAGAGGCCTACGAGCAGTACTTC. V is TRBV4-1 and J is TRBJ2-7; tentative D call: TRBD1 (5 bases). V shed 0 bases and J shed 2 bases, with 11 bases lying between them. Germline loops: CDR1 MGHRA, CDR2 YSYEKL. The CDR3 runs 15 residues.

The CDR3 loop is CASSATGHFYEQYF. CDR3 in DNA: TGTGCCAGCAGTGCCACGGGACACTTCTACGAGCAGTACTTC. V is TRBV6-6 and J is TRBJ2-7; D perhaps matches TRBD1 (6 bases). Germline CDR1 is MNHNY and CDR2 is SVGAGI (reference sequence). CDR3 size: 14 residues. V dropped 5 bases and J dropped 3 bases, with 14 bases sitting between them.